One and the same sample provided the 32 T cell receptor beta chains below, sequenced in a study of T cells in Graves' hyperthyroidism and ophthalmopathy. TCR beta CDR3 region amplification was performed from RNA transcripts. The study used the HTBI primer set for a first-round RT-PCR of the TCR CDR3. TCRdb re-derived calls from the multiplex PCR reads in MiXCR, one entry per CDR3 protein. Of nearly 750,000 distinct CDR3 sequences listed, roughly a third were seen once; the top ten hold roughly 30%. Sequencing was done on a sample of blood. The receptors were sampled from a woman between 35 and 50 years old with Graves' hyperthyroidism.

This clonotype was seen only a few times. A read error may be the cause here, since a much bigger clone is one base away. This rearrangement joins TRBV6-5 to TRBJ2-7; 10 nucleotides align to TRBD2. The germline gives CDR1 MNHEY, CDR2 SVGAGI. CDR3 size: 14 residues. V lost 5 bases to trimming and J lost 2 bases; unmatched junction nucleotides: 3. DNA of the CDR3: TGTGCCAGCAGTGAAACTAGCGGGGCCTACGAGCAGTACTTC. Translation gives CASSETSGAYEQYF.

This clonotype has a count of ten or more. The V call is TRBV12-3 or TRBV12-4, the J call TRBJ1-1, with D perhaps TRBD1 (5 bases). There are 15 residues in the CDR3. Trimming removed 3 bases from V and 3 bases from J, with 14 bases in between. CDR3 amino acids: CASSFLQGVDTEAFF. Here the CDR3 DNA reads TGTGCCAGCAGTTTCCTGCAGGGTGTTGACACTGAAGCTTTCTTT.

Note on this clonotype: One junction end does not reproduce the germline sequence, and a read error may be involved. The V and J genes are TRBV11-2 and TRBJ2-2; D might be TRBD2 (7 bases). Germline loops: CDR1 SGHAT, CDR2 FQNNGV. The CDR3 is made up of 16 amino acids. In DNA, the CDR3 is TGTGCCAGCAGCTTGCCCGGGGGGCGAAACACCGGGGAGCTGTGTTTT. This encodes CASSLPGGRNTGELCF. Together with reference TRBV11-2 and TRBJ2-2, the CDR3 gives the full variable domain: EAGVAQSPRYKIIEKRQSVAFWCNPISGHATLYWYQQILGQGPKLLIQFQNNGVVDDSQLPKDRFSAERLKGVDSTLKIQPAKLEDSAVYLCASSLPGGRNTGELCFGEGSRLTVL.

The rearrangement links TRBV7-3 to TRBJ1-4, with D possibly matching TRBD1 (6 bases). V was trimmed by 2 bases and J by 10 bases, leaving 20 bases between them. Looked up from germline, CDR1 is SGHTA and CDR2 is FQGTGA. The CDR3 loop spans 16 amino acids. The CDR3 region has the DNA TGTGCCAGCAGCTTATCAGTGGGGGCGACCTTAGGAAAACTGTTTTTT. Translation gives CASSLSVGATLGKLFF.

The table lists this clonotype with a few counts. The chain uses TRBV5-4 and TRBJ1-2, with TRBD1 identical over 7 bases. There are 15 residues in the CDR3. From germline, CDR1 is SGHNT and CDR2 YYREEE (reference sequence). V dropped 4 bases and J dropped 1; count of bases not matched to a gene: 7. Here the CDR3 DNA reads TGTGCCAGCAGCCCTATTGACAGGGATAACTATGGCTACACCTTC. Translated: CASSPIDRDNYGYTF.

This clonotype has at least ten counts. The CDR3 loop reads CAISVARADGETQYF. CDR3 nucleotide sequence: TGTGCCATCAGTGTCGCCCGGGCCGATGGAGAGACCCAGTACTTC. The chain recombines TRBV10-3 with TRBJ2-5; no clear D gene. Germline V lookup: CDR1 ENHRY, CDR2 SYGVKD. With 4 bases removed from V and 4 bases from J, the gap between germline ends came to 16 bases. The CDR3 extends over 15 amino acids.

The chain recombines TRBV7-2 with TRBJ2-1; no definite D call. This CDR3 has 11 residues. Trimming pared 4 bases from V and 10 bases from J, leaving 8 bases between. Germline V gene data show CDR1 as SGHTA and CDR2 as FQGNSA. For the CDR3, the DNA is TGTGCCAGCAGCTACGGACCCGAGCAGTTCTTC. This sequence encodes CASSYGPEQFF.

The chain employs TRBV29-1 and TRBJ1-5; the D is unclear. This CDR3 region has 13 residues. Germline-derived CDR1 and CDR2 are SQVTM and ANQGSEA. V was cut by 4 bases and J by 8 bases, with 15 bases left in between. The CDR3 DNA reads TGCAGCGTTGGCGGGCAGACTAATGAGCCCCAGCATTTT. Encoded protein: CSVGGQTNEPQHF.

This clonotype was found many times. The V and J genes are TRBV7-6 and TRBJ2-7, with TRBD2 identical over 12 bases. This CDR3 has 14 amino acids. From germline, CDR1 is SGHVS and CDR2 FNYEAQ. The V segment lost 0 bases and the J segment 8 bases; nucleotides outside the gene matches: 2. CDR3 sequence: CASSLALAGGQQYF. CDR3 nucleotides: TGTGCCAGCAGCTTAGCTCTAGCGGGAGGGCAGCAGTACTTC.

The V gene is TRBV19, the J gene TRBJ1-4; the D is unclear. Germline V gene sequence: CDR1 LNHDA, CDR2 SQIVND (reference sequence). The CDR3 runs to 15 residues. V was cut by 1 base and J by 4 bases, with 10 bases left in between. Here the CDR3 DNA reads TGTGCCAGTAGTATAGTCTACGCTGATAATGAAAAACTGTTTTTT. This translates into CASSIVYADNEKLFF.

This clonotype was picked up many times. This chain's CDR3 is CASSTGEKLFF. The CDR3 DNA reads TGTGCCAGCAGCACCGGTGAAAAACTGTTTTTT. V usage is TRBV7-9 and J usage is TRBJ1-4; D unclear. The CDR3 has 11 amino acids. V gave up 5 bases and J gave up 7 bases, with 5 bases separating them. Per the germline V gene, CDR1 is SEHNR and CDR2 is FQNEAQ (reference sequence).

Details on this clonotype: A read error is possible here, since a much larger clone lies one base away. The CDR3 loop reads CASSPGGTGWRETQCF. The CDR3 DNA follows: TGCGCCAGCAGCCCGGGGGGAACAGGGTGGCGAGAGACCCAGTGCTTC. The chain employs TRBV7-9 and TRBJ2-5; tentative D call: TRBD2 (7 bases). Germline V gene data show CDR1 as SEHNR and CDR2 as FQNEAQ (reference sequence). The CDR3 consists of 16 residues.

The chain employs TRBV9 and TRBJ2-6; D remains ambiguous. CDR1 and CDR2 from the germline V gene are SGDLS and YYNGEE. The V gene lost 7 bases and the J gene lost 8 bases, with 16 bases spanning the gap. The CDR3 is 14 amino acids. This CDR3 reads CASLSLGSPNVLTF. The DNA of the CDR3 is TGTGCCAGCCTCTCGCTAGGTAGTCCCAACGTCCTGACTTTC. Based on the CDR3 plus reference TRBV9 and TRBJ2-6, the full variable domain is DSGVTQTPKHLITATGQRVTLRCSPRSGDLSVYWYQQSLDQGLQFLIQYYNGEERAKGNILERFSAQQFPDLHSELNLSSLELGDSALYFCASLSLGSPNVLTFGAGSRLTVL.

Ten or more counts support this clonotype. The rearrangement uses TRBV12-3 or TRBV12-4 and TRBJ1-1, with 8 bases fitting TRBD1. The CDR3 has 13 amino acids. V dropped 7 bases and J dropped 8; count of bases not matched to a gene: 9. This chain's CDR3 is CASTFSDREEAFF. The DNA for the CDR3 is TGTGCCAGCACCTTCTCGGACAGGGAGGAAGCTTTCTTT.

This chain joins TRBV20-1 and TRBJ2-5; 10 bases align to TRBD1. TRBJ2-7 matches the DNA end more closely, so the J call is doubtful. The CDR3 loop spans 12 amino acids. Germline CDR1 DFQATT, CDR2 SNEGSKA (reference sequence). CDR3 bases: TGCAGTGCTACCGGGACAGGGGACGAGCAGTACTTC. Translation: CSATGTGDEQYF.

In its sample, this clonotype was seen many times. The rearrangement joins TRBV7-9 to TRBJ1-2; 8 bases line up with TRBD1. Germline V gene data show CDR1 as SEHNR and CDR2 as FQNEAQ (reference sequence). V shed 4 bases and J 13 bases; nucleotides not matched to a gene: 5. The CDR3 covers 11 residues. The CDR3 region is CASSSQTGATF. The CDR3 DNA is TGTGCCAGCAGCTCCCAGACAGGGGCCACCTTC.

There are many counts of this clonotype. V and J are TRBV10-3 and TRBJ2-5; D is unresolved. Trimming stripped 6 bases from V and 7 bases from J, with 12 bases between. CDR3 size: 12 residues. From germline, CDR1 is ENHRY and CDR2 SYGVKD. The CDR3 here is CAIRGDNRTQYF. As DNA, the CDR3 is TGTGCCATCAGGGGTGATAACCGGACCCAGTACTTC.

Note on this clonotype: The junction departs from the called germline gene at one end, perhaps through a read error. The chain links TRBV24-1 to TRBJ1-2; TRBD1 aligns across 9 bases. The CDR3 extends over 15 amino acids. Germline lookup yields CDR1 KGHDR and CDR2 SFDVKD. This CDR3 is CATSETGGVDYGCTF. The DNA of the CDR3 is TGTGCCACCAGTGAGACAGGGGGTGTAGACTATGGCTGCACCTTC.

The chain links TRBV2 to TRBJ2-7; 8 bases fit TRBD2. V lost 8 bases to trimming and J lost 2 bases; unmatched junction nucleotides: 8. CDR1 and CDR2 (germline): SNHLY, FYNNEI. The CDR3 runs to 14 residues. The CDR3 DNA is TGTGCCAGCGGTATAGCGGGAAGGCCCTACGAGCAGTACTTC. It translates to CASGIAGRPYEQYF.

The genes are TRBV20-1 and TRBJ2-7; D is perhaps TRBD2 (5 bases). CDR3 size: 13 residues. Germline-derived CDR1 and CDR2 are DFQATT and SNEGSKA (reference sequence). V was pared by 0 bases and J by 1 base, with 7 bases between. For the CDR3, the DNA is TGCAGTGCTAGAGACGAGGGATCCTACGAGCAGTACTTC. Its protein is CSARDEGSYEQYF.

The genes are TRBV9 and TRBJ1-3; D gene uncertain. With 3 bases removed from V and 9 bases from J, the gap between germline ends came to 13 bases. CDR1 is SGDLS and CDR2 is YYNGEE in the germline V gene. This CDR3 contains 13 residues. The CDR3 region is CASSAPIGRTIYF. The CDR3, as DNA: TGTGCCAGCAGCGCGCCTATCGGGCGCACCATATATTTT.

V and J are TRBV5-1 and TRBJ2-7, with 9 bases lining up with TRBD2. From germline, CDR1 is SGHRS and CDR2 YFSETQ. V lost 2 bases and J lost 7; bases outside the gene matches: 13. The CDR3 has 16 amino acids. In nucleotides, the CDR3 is TGCGCCAGCAGCTTCCTCGGCGGGGGGGCCGCCGATGAGCAGTACTTC. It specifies CASSFLGGGAADEQYF. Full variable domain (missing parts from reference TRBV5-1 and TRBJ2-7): KAGVTQTPRYLIKTRGQQVTLSCSPISGHRSVSWYQQTPGQGLQFLFEYFSETQRNKGNFPGRFSGRQFSNSRSEMNVSTLELGDSALYLCASSFLGGGAADEQYFGPGTRLTVT.

DNA for the CDR3: TGTGCCAGCAGTACGAGCCCGGGTCGGTACGAGCAGTACTTC. Protein sequence: CASSTSPGRYEQYF. The chain recombines TRBV27 with TRBJ2-7; D remains ambiguous. CDR3 length equals 14 residues. The germline gives CDR1 MNHEY, CDR2 SMNVEV (reference sequence). Trimming took 5 bases from V and 4 from J, leaving 15 bases between them.

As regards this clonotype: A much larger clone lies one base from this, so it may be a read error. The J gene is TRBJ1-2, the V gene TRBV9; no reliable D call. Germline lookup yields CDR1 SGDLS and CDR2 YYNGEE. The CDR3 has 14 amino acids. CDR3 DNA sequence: TGTGCCAACAGCCCGGCCGTAGAAGACCATGGCTACACCTTC. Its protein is CANSPAVEDHGYTF.

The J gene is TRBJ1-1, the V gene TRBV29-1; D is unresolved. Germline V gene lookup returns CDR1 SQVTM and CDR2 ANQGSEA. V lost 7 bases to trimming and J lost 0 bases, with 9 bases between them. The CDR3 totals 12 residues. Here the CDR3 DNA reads TGCAGCGAAGGTCCTATGAACACTGAAGCTTTCTTT. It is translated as CSEGPMNTEAFF.

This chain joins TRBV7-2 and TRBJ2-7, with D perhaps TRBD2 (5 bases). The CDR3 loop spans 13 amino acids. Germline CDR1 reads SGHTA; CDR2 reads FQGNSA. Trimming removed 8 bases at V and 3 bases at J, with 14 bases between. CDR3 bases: TGTGCCAGCTCACGGAACGGGGACTACGAGCAGTACTTC. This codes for CASSRNGDYEQYF.

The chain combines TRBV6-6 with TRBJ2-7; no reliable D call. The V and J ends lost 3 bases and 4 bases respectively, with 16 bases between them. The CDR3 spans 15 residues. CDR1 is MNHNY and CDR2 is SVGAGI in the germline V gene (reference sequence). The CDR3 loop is CASSYLRAVEYEQYF. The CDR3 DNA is TGTGCCAGCAGTTATCTTCGGGCAGTAGAGTACGAGCAGTACTTC.

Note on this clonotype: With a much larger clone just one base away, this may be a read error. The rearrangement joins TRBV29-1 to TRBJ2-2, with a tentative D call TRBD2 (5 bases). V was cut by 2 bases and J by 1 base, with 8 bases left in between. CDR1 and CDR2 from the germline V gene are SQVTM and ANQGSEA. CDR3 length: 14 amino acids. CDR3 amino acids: CSVESRGNTGELFF. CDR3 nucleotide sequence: TGCAGCGTTGAAAGCCGGGGGAACACCGGGGAGCTGTTTTTT.

CDR3 bases: TGCAGCGTTGACCAGGGAGTTGGAGATGGCTACACCTTC. Translation: CSVDQGVGDGYTF. The V and J genes are TRBV29-1 and TRBJ1-2, with D perhaps TRBD1 (5 bases). The germline CDR1 and CDR2 sequences are SQVTM and ANQGSEA. V shed 3 bases and J shed 6 bases, with 14 bases lying between them. The CDR3 length is 13 residues.

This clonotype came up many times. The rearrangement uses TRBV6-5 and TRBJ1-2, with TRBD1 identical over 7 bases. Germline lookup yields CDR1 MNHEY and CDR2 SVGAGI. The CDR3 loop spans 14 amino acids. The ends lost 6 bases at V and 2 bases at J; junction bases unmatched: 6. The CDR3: CASSPDRANYGYTF. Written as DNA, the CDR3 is TGTGCCAGCAGCCCAGACAGGGCAAACTATGGCTACACCTTC.

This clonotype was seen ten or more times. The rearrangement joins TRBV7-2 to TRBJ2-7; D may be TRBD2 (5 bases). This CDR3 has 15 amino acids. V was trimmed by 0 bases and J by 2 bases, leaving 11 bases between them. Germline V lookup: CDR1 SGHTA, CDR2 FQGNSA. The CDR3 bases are TGTGCCAGCAGCTTAGCGGGCGGAGGAGCCTACGAGCAGTACTTC. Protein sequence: CASSLAGGGAYEQYF.

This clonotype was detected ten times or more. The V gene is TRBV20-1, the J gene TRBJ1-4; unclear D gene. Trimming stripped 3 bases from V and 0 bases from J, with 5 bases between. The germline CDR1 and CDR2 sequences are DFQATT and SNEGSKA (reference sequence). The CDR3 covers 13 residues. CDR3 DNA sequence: TGCAGTGCTAGTGGTCCAACTAATGAAAAACTGTTTTTT. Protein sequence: CSASGPTNEKLFF.